Detailed here is one TCR beta chain. This entry belongs to a study of blood T cell repertoires in COVID-19. The CDR3 runs 11 residues. Data came from immunoSEQ multiplex PCR; TCRdb stores just in-frame clones and leaves some out. The sample includes 150,000 to 200,000 clones, approximately 84% of them seen just once. The sample comprised peripheral blood. The rearrangement uses TRBV21-1 and TRBJ1-5. TRBV21-1 is assigned pseudogene status. The source is a human donor in a cohort sampled during active COVID-19. The CDR3 loop reads CAAEVDQPQHF. The CDR3 nucleotides are TGTGCCGCGGAGGTGGATCAGCCCCAGCATTTT.